Listed below are T cell receptor beta chains from one sample, sequenced in a study of blood T cell repertoires in COVID-19. Assay used: immunoSEQ multiplex PCR; TCRdb lists only in-frame clones, some missing. This table has about 300,000 clones, 85% to 90% appearing once. The sequencing sample was made of PBMCs or T cells enriched from blood (not recorded which). Receptors were obtained from a woman aged 45-65 years who had been exposed to COVID-19. The CDR3 runs from the conserved cysteine through the conserved F or W. Each record gives: CDR3 protein, CDR3 DNA, V gene, CDR3 length, clone size, D gene, J gene. D genes are given only for firm matches. Clone size is given for some rows only: seen once, a few or many times, or a class if the clone is expanded.

CAGGVNYGYTF | TGTGCCGGGGGGGTTAACTATGGCTACACCTTC | TRBV28 | 11 | . | . | TRBJ1-2
CASSPRTRTNTGELFF | TGTGCCAGCAGCCCCCGGACTCGTACGAACACCGGGGAGCTGTTTTTT | TRBV4-2 | 16 | . | . | TRBJ2-2
CAIALGAGRAGELFF | TGTGCCATCGCCCTTGGGGCAGGGCGCGCCGGGGAGCTGTTTTTT | TRBV7-6 | 15 | . | . | TRBJ2-2
CASSLTSQDQPQHF | TGTGCCAGCAGCCTTACCTCACAGGATCAGCCCCAGCATTTT | TRBV7-6 | 14 | . | . | TRBJ1-5
CASSPSPPEGGYYGYTF | TGTGCCAGCAGTCCCTCTCCCCCCGAGGGTGGGTACTATGGCTACACCTTC | TRBV27 | 17 | . | . | TRBJ1-2
CASSLGQGQSGNTIYF | TGCGCCAGCAGCTTGGGCCAGGGACAATCAGGGAACACCATATATTTT | TRBV5-1 | 16 | . | . | TRBJ1-3
CASSFPTDRGQETQYF | TGTGCCAGCAGTTTCCCCACAGACAGGGGGCAAGAGACCCAGTACTTC | TRBV28 | 16 | . | TRBD1 | TRBJ2-5
CASSLTAGWTEAFF | TGTGCCAGCAGCCTTACGGCAGGGTGGACTGAAGCTTTCTTT | TRBV5-6 | 14 | . | . | TRBJ1-1
CASSELFVPGTANSPLHF | TGTGCCAGCAGTGAATTGTTTGTGCCCGGGACAGCCAATTCACCCCTCCACTTT | TRBV6-1 | 18 | . | TRBD1 | TRBJ1-6
CASSPGGTFSNQPQHF | TGCGCCAGCAGCCCAGGCGGGACGTTTAGCAATCAGCCCCAGCATTTT | TRBV5-1 | 16 | . | . | TRBJ1-5
CASSNGGARLETQYF | TGTGCCAGTAGTAATGGGGGCGCGAGGTTAGAGACCCAGTACTTC | TRBV19 | 15 | . | . | TRBJ2-5
CATSGRLAGGAETQYF | TGTGCCACCAGCGGAAGACTAGCGGGGGGGGCAGAGACCCAGTACTTC | TRBV15 | 16 | . | TRBD2 | TRBJ2-5
CATSRDSGVVTGELFF | TGTGCCACCAGCAGAGATTCGGGGGTGGTGACCGGGGAGCTGTTTTTT | TRBV15 | 16 | few | . | TRBJ2-2
CASSNTGVSLNGYTF | TGTGCCAGTAGTAATACAGGGGTTTCGCTTAATGGCTACACCTTC | TRBV19 | 15 | . | TRBD1 | TRBJ1-2
CASSSGTGAGGYTF | TGTGCCAGCAGCAGCGGGACAGGGGCAGGAGGCTACACCTTC | TRBV2 | 14 | . | TRBD1 | TRBJ1-2
CASSPRTQFYEQYF | TGTGCCAGCAGCCCCAGGACACAGTTCTACGAGCAGTACTTC | TRBV9 | 14 | . | . | TRBJ2-7
CATSDSPGTTDTDTQYF | TGTGCCACCAGTGATTCGCCCGGGACTACCGACACAGATACGCAGTATTTT | TRBV24-1 | 17 | . | TRBD2 | TRBJ2-3
CASSPRQWLNQPQHF | TGTGCCAGCAGCCCCAGACAGTGGTTGAATCAGCCCCAGCATTTT | TRBV7-2 | 15 | . | . | TRBJ1-5
CASSWRQDSNYGYTF | TGTGCCAGCAGCTGGAGACAGGACAGCAACTATGGCTACACCTTC | TRBV11-2 | 15 | . | . | TRBJ1-2
CASSEAYGVGTGISGYTF | TGTGCCAGCAGTGAAGCATACGGGGTGGGGACAGGGATTTCTGGCTACACCTTC | TRBV2 | 18 | . | TRBD1 | TRBJ1-2
CASSYSPQNTGELFF | TGTGCCAGCAGTTACTCGCCACAGAACACCGGGGAGCTGTTTTTT | TRBV6-5 | 15 | . | . | TRBJ2-2
CASSQGISQGNEKLFF | TGCGCCAGCAGCCAAGGCATCTCGCAGGGGAATGAAAAACTGTTTTTT | TRBV4-1 | 16 | . | . | TRBJ1-4